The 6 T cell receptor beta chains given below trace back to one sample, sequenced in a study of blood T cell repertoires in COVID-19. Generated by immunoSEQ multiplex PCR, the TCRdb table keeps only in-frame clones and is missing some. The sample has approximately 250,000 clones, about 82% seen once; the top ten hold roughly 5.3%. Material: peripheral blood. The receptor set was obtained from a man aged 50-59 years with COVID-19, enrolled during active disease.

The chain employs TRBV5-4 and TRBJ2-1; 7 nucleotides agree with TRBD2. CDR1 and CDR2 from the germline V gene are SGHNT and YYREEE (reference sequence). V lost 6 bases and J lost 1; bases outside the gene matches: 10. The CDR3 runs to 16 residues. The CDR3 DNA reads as TGTGCCAGCACCCCTGGGAGGGCGGCTTCCTACAATGAGCAGTTCTTC. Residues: CASTPGRAASYNEQFF.

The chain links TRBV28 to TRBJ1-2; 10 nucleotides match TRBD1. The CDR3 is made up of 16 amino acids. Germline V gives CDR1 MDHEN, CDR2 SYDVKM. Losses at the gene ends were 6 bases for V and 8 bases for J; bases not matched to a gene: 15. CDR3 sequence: CASRSTPLGQGKGYTF. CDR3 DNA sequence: TGTGCCAGCAGGTCCACTCCCCTGGGACAGGGGAAGGGCTACACCTTC.

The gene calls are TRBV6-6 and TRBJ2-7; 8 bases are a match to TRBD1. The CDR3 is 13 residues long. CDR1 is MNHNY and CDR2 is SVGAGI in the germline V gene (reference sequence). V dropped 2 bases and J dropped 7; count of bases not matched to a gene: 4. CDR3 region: CASSYGRDREQYF. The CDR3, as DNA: TGTGCCAGCAGTTACGGCAGGGACAGGGAGCAGTACTTC.

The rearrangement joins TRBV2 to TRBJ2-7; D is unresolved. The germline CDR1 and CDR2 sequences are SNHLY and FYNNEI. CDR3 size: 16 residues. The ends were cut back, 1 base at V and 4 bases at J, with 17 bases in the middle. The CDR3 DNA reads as TGTGCCAGCAGTGAAGGTCCCCAGGCCCCTCCATACGAGCAGTACTTC. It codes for CASSEGPQAPPYEQYF.

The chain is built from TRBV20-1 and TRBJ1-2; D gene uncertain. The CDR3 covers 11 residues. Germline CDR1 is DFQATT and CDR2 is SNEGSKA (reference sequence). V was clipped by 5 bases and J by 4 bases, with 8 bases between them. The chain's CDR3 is CSAPPSYGYTF. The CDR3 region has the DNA TGCAGTGCTCCCCCATCCTATGGCTACACCTTC.

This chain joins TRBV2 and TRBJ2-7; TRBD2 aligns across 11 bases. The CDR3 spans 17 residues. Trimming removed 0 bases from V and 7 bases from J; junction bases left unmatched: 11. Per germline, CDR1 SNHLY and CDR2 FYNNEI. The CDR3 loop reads CASSEAGSSGGRGEQYF. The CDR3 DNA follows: TGTGCCAGCAGTGAAGCGGGTTCTAGCGGGGGGAGAGGGGAGCAGTACTTC.